The 16 T cell receptor beta chains given below trace back to one sample, sequenced in a study of beta chain features in type 1 diabetes. The investigators reverse transcribed all of the isolated RNA, so they sequenced expressed TCRB transcripts. Libraries were prepared by immunoSEQ multiplex PCR; TCRdb keeps only in-frame clonotypes and omits some of them. The table shows fewer than 900,000 clones, with 17% occurring only once. Source material: naive CD4+ T cells from blood. The receptors shown here come from a woman aged 18-29 years in good health.

This clone appeared a few times. The chain combines TRBV9 with TRBJ1-1; D is unresolved. The germline gives CDR1 SGDLS, CDR2 YYNGEE. This CDR3 has 13 residues. Trimming took off 0 bases at V and 7 bases at J, with 10 bases between the two ends. The CDR3 loop is CASSVGSEVEAFF. DNA of the CDR3: TGTGCCAGCAGCGTAGGGAGCGAGGTTGAAGCTTTCTTT.

This clone was seen more than once but under ten times. The chain has TRBV29-1 and TRBJ2-1; 10 nucleotides line up with TRBD2. Germline V gene lookup returns CDR1 SQVTM and CDR2 ANQGSEA. Trimming cost V 4 bases and J 8 bases; bases outside gene matches: 5. This CDR3 region has 13 residues. The CDR3 here is CSVVKGTSDEQFF. CDR3 nucleotides: TGCAGCGTTGTTAAAGGGACTAGCGATGAGCAGTTCTTC.

This clone was found a few times. Germline and junction disagree at one end, which may indicate a read error. V and J are TRBV6-5 and TRBJ2-5; the D is unclear. The germline gives CDR1 MNHEY, CDR2 SVGAGI. CDR3 length equals 11 residues. The CDR3 nucleotides are TGTGCCAGCAGTTATTACCCCCACCTCCACTTC. Translated: CASSYYPHLHF.

This chain links TRBV28 with TRBJ2-4, with 7 positions matching TRBD1. Trimming took 6 bases from V and 1 from J; bases not matched to a gene: 6. Per the germline V gene, CDR1 is MDHEN and CDR2 is SYDVKM. The CDR3 consists of 15 residues. CDR3 nucleotide sequence: TGTGCCAGCAGCTCAGGGGGTATTGCCAAAAACATTCAGTACTTC. It yields the protein CASSSGGIAKNIQYF. The variable domain in full, completed from reference TRBV28 and TRBJ2-4, reads DVKVTQSSRYLVKRTGEKVFLECVQDMDHENMFWYRQDPGLGLRLIYFSYDVKMKEKGDIPEGYSVSREKKERFSLILESASTNQTSMYLCASSSGGIAKNIQYFGAGTRLSVL.

The rearrangement uses TRBV7-2 and TRBJ1-2; 9 bases map to TRBD1. This CDR3 spans 14 amino acids. Germline CDR1 SGHTA, CDR2 FQGNSA. V shed 1 base, J shed 8 bases, and the junction held 5 bases outside the gene matches. This CDR3 reads CASSLVQGAEGYTF. The CDR3 DNA follows: TGTGCCAGCAGCTTAGTACAGGGGGCTGAAGGCTACACCTTC.

The gene calls are TRBV4-1 and TRBJ1-4; D not resolved. This CDR3 has 16 amino acids. Between the trimmed V and J ends, which lost 3 bases and 5 bases, there was a span of 16 bases. Germline V CDR1 and CDR2: MGHRA, YSYEKL. The DNA for the CDR3 is TGCGCCAGCAGCCAGGCCCCTCGGGGAGACAATGAAAAACTGTTTTTT. This sequence encodes CASSQAPRGDNEKLFF.

This clone was observed a few times. This rearrangement joins TRBV6-1 to TRBJ2-7; possible D gene TRBD1, 6 bases. Trimming cost V 3 bases and J 2 bases, with 14 bases left between them. Per the germline V gene, CDR1 is MNHNS and CDR2 is SASEGT. This CDR3 region has 15 residues. This CDR3 reads CASSEAPGHAYEQYF. CDR3 sequence (DNA): TGTGCCAGCAGTGAGGCCCCGGGACATGCCTACGAGCAGTACTTC.

This chain uses TRBV29-1 with TRBJ2-7, with 8 bases matching TRBD1. The germline V gene has CDR1 SQVTM and CDR2 ANQGSEA. V shed 6 bases, J shed 1 base, and the junction held 5 bases outside the gene matches. This CDR3 is 13 amino acids long. The CDR3 region has the DNA TGCAGCGTCGGGACAGGATCATCCTACGAGCAGTACTTC. Translated: CSVGTGSSYEQYF.

This clone was seen only a few times. This chain uses TRBV7-8 with TRBJ2-5; perhaps D is TRBD1 or TRBD2 (5 bases each). Germline CDR1 and CDR2: SGHVS and FQNEAQ. V lost 5 bases and J lost 5, with 24 bases in between. The CDR3 totals 17 residues. CDR3 residues: CASSQARIRGDGETQYF. DNA for the CDR3: TGTGCCAGCAGCCAAGCTCGGATACGTGGGGACGGGGAGACCCAGTACTTC.

The J gene is TRBJ1-1, the V gene TRBV29-1; D call uncertain. CDR3 length: 12 residues. The germline V and J ends were trimmed by 7 bases and 3 bases, with 12 bases remaining between them. The V gene's germline CDR1 is SQVTM and CDR2 ANQGSEA. The CDR3 DNA is TGCAGCGCGATCAACACCCACACTGAAGCTTTCTTT. It is translated as CSAINTHTEAFF.

This clone was recorded a few times. This rearrangement joins TRBV28 to TRBJ1-4, with no clear D. The CDR3 runs to 12 residues. Germline CDR1 and CDR2: MDHEN and SYDVKM. Trimming cost V 6 bases and J 10 bases, with 12 bases left between them. CDR3 nucleotide sequence: TGTGCCAGCAGGACTATTATGGGAAAACTGTTTTTT. It encodes CASRTIMGKLFF.

This clone has more than one count but fewer than ten. An end of the junction differs from the germline gene, which may be a read error. The gene calls are TRBV2 and TRBJ2-1, with 10 bases matching TRBD2. Germline CDR1 and CDR2: SNHLY and FYNNEI. The CDR3 has 14 residues. CDR3 nucleotides: TGTGCCATCAGTTTAAGCGGGAGGGCCGCTGAGCAGTTCTTC. Its protein is CAISLSGRAAEQFF. The full variable domain, rest sourced from reference TRBV2 and TRBJ2-1, is EPEVTQTPSHQVTQMGQEVILRCVPISNHLYFYWYRQILGQKVEFLVSFYNNEISEKSEIFDDQFSVERPDGSNFTLKIRSTKLEDSAMYFCAISLSGRAAEQFFGPGTRLTVL.

The chain recombines TRBV7-6 with TRBJ2-7; weak D call: TRBD2 (6 bases). The germline V gene encodes CDR1 SGHVS and CDR2 FNYEAQ. This CDR3 region has 15 residues. V was pared by 5 bases and J by 2 bases, with 16 bases between. In DNA, the CDR3 is TGTGCCAGCAGCCCCGACGGGACTGCGGCCTACGAGCAGTACTTC. Its translation is CASSPDGTAAYEQYF.

The CDR3 DNA sequence: TGTGCCAGCAGTGACGCGGGACAGGGAGACAATGAGCAGTTCTTC. Translation gives CASSDAGQGDNEQFF. The chain combines TRBV28 with TRBJ2-1, with 9 bases aligning to TRBD1. Germline CDR1 MDHEN, CDR2 SYDVKM. J was trimmed by 5 bases and V by 5 bases; bases with no gene match: 7. The CDR3 contains 15 residues. Supplemented by reference TRBV28 and TRBJ2-1, the full variable domain reads DVKVTQSSRYLVKRTGEKVFLECVQDMDHENMFWYRQDPGLGLRLIYFSYDVKMKEKGDIPEGYSVSREKKERFSLILESASTNQTSMYLCASSDAGQGDNEQFFGPGTRLTVL.

A few counts support this clone. The V call is TRBV18, the J call TRBJ2-1; D unclear. CDR3 length equals 15 residues. Germline CDR1 and CDR2: KGHSH and LQKENI. Trimming cost V 2 bases and J 9 bases, with 17 bases left between them. CDR3 sequence: CASSPVPTGQAEQFF. The CDR3 nucleotides are TGTGCCAGCTCACCAGTACCCACTGGTCAGGCTGAGCAGTTCTTC.

This clone was counted a few times. The chain carries TRBV2 and TRBJ1-5, with 10 nucleotides matching TRBD1. The CDR3 totals 15 residues. J gave up 6 bases and V 6 bases, and 8 bases lay outside the gene matches. CDR1 and CDR2 from the germline V gene are SNHLY and FYNNEI. For the CDR3, the DNA is TGTGCCAGCAGGCCGACAGGGGGCGGGATTCAGCCCCAGCATTTT. Translating gives CASRPTGGGIQPQHF. Drawing the rest from reference TRBV2 and TRBJ1-5, the complete variable domain is EPEVTQTPSHQVTQMGQEVILRCVPISNHLYFYWYRQILGQKVEFLVSFYNNEISEKSEIFDDQFSVERPDGSNFTLKIRSTKLEDSAMYFCASRPTGGGIQPQHFGDGTRLSIL.